Following are 25 T cell receptor beta chains from one sample sequenced in a study of PD-1 blockade in classical Hodgkin lymphoma. Following autologous stem cell transplantation, relapse occurred in every patient, and exposure to brentuximab vedotin varied. Sequencing was performed with immunoSEQ multiplex PCR; in TCRdb, only in-frame clones are kept and a portion is missing. The table lists 55,000 to 80,000 clones, about 93% of them singletons. The starting material was peripheral blood mononuclear cells (PBMCs), obtained at baseline. Receptor source: a human donor with classical Hodgkin lymphoma.

This chain joins TRBV7-9 and TRBJ1-1, with a weak D call TRBD1 (6 bases). Germline CDR1 is SEHNR and CDR2 is FQNEAQ (reference sequence). With 6 bases removed from V and 8 bases from J, the gap between germline ends came to 13 bases. The CDR3 runs 12 residues. This CDR3 is CASSPDSLEAFF. In nucleotides, the CDR3 is TGTGCCAGCAGTCCGGACAGCCTCGAAGCTTTCTTT.

For the CDR3, the DNA is TGTGCCAGCAGCTTCCCGTCCCAGTTGAACTACAATGAGCAGTTCTTC. Its protein is CASSFPSQLNYNEQFF. The J gene is TRBJ2-1, the V gene TRBV7-9; D not resolved. Germline CDR1 reads SEHNR; CDR2 reads FQNEAQ (reference sequence). The V gene lost 3 bases and the J gene lost 3 bases, with 15 bases spanning the gap. The CDR3 has 16 amino acids.

The chain links TRBV27 to TRBJ1-2; D is undetermined. The CDR3 consists of 18 residues. Trimming took off 3 bases at V and 0 bases at J, with 20 bases between the two ends. The germline V gene encodes CDR1 MNHEY and CDR2 SMNVEV (reference sequence). The DNA of the CDR3 is TGTGCCAGCAGTTTGGCCAGGAACCCCAAGGACGCTAACTATGGCTACACCTTC. As protein: CASSLARNPKDANYGYTF.

The chain joins TRBV5-1 to TRBJ2-7; D may match TRBD1 or TRBD2 (5 bases each). Germline-derived CDR1 and CDR2 are SGHRS and YFSETQ. Trimming removed 0 bases from V and 2 bases from J, with 12 bases in between. There are 15 residues in the CDR3. CDR3 DNA sequence: TGCGCCAGCAGCTTGGTCGGGGAAGGGGCCTACGAGCAGTACTTC. This encodes CASSLVGEGAYEQYF. The entire variable domain, with the rest obtained from reference TRBV5-1 and TRBJ2-7, is as follows: KAGVTQTPRYLIKTRGQQVTLSCSPISGHRSVSWYQQTPGQGLQFLFEYFSETQRNKGNFPGRFSGRQFSNSRSEMNVSTLELGDSALYLCASSLVGEGAYEQYFGPGTRLTVT.

This chain joins TRBV5-1 and TRBJ2-5; TRBD1 matches 12 bases. Per the germline V gene, CDR1 is SGHRS and CDR2 is YFSETQ. This CDR3 spans 15 amino acids. J lost 7 bases, V lost 1 base, and 5 bases had no gene match. CDR3: CASSLTPGQGATQYF. The DNA of the CDR3 is TGCGCCAGCAGCTTGACCCCGGGACAGGGGGCGACCCAGTACTTC.

The chain combines TRBV5-1 with TRBJ2-7; 7 bases are shared with TRBD2. Trimming took 3 bases from V and 1 from J; bases not matched to a gene: 4. CDR1 SGHRS and CDR2 YFSETQ come from the germline V gene. The CDR3 runs to 14 residues. The CDR3 spells CASSSASGSYEQYF. DNA for the CDR3: TGCGCCAGCAGCTCTGCTAGCGGTTCCTACGAGCAGTACTTC. The complete variable domain, with remaining parts taken from reference TRBV5-1 and TRBJ2-7, reads KAGVTQTPRYLIKTRGQQVTLSCSPISGHRSVSWYQQTPGQGLQFLFEYFSETQRNKGNFPGRFSGRQFSNSRSEMNVSTLELGDSALYLCASSSASGSYEQYFGPGTRLTVT.

This chain connects TRBV18 to TRBJ2-7, with TRBD1 matching over 7 bases. The germline V gene has CDR1 KGHSH and CDR2 LQKENI. Germline trimming cut 5 bases from V and 3 bases from J; bases unmatched to any gene: 13. The CDR3 has 16 amino acids. DNA for the CDR3: TGTGCCAGCTCAAAACAGGGGAGCCAACGTCTCTACGAGCAGTACTTC. Its translation: CASSKQGSQRLYEQYF.

The V gene is TRBV7-8, the J gene TRBJ1-5, with D perhaps TRBD1 (6 bases). V lost 1 base and J 0 bases, leaving 10 bases between the germline ends. The CDR3 runs to 16 residues. Germline V gene sequence: CDR1 SGHVS, CDR2 FQNEAQ. The CDR3 here is CASSLGTAHSNQPQHF. CDR3 DNA sequence: TGTGCCAGCAGCTTAGGGACAGCTCATAGCAATCAGCCCCAGCATTTT.

The gene calls are TRBV5-4 and TRBJ2-3; D gene unclear. The CDR3 length is 12 residues. Trimming cost V 0 bases and J 2 bases, with 1 base left between them. Germline V CDR1 and CDR2: SGHNT, YYREEE (reference sequence). The CDR3 spells CASSLDTDTQYF. The CDR3 nucleotides read TGTGCCAGCAGCTTGGACACAGATACGCAGTATTTT.

This clone showed up just a few times. The chain links TRBV18 to TRBJ1-2, with a tentative D call TRBD1 (6 bases). The germline V gene encodes CDR1 KGHSH and CDR2 LQKENI. The V end lost 6 bases, the J end lost 3 bases, and 14 bases lay between the germline ends. CDR3 length equals 14 residues. The CDR3 DNA reads as TGTGCCAGCTCCACGGGGGCAGGTGACTATGGCTACACCTTC. Its translation is CASSTGAGDYGYTF.

The chain links TRBV25-1 to TRBJ2-3, with D perhaps matching TRBD2 (6 bases). V dropped 6 bases and J dropped 4 bases, with 17 bases sitting between them. The germline gives CDR1 MGHDK, CDR2 SYGVNS. This CDR3 is 15 amino acids long. The CDR3 region has the DNA TGTGCCAGCAGGACATCCTCGCCGGGGGCAGATACGCAGTATTTT. Amino acid sequence: CASRTSSPGADTQYF.

The count of this clone is one. This sequence joins TRBV13 and TRBJ1-5; D unresolved. This CDR3 spans 15 amino acids. V shed 2 bases and J shed 0 bases, with 8 bases lying between them. The germline V gene encodes CDR1 PRHDT and CDR2 FYEKMQ (reference sequence). CDR3 protein: CASSLWGDSNQPQHF. The CDR3 DNA reads as TGTGCCAGCAGCTTATGGGGAGATAGCAATCAGCCCCAGCATTTT.

The chain is built from TRBV23-1 and TRBJ1-3, with D hard to call. TRBV23-1 is classed as an ORF, of uncertain function. V was shortened by 0 bases and J by 4 bases, with 13 bases between the two germline ends. The CDR3 spans 16 residues. CDR3 sequence: CASSQSESEGGNTIYF. In nucleotides, the CDR3 is TGCGCCAGCAGTCAATCAGAGTCAGAGGGAGGAAACACCATATATTTT.

V gene TRBV2 combines with J gene TRBJ2-4, with D possibly being TRBD2 (6 bases). Germline CDR1 SNHLY, CDR2 FYNNEI. This CDR3 is 14 amino acids long. Trimming took off 4 bases at V and 8 bases at J, with 15 bases between the two ends. The CDR3 bases are TGTGCCAGCAGTGGAGAGACTAGGGTTGACATTCAGTACTTC. Its protein product is CASSGETRVDIQYF. The variable domain in full, with the rest retrieved from reference TRBV2 and TRBJ2-4, is EPEVTQTPSHQVTQMGQEVILRCVPISNHLYFYWYRQILGQKVEFLVSFYNNEISEKSEIFDDQFSVERPDGSNFTLKIRSTKLEDSAMYFCASSGETRVDIQYFGAGTRLSVL.

V gene TRBV18 combines with J gene TRBJ2-5; 9 bases map to TRBD1. Unmatched junction bases numbered 3, after V lost 3 bases and J lost 4 bases. Per the germline V gene, CDR1 is KGHSH and CDR2 is LQKENI. This CDR3 is 14 amino acids long. CDR3: CASSPGQGPETQYF. The DNA of the CDR3 is TGTGCCAGCTCACCGGGACAGGGTCCAGAGACCCAGTACTTC.

This chain joins TRBV6-5 and TRBJ1-1; 10 positions agree with TRBD1. V gave up 2 bases and J gave up 4 bases; unmatched junction bases: 4. The germline V gene has CDR1 MNHEY and CDR2 SVGAGI. CDR3 length: 15 amino acids. The CDR3 loop is CASSYTDRGSTEAFF. DNA for the CDR3: TGTGCCAGCAGTTACACGGACAGGGGGAGCACTGAAGCTTTCTTT.

The V gene is TRBV7-3, the J gene TRBJ2-5; the D is unclear. Per germline, CDR1 SGHTA and CDR2 FQGTGA. V was clipped by 2 bases and J by 0 bases, with 7 bases between them. The CDR3 extends over 14 amino acids. CDR3 bases: TGTGCCAGCAGCTTATTGGGCAACCAAGAGACCCAGTACTTC. Translated, it gives CASSLLGNQETQYF.

This clone was counted between two and nine times. V is TRBV27 and J is TRBJ1-6; the match to TRBD1 covers 7 bases. The trim removed 5 bases at V and 14 bases at J, leaving 15 bases unmatched. CDR3 length: 15 residues. Germline CDR1 and CDR2: MNHEY and SMNVEV (reference sequence). The CDR3 region is CASSLSGTEFWTLHF. In nucleotides, the CDR3 is TGTGCCAGCAGTCTGTCCGGGACAGAATTCTGGACCCTCCACTTT.

The chain has TRBV6-5 and TRBJ1-1; D is perhaps TRBD1 (6 bases). V lost 6 bases to trimming and J lost 1 base, with 12 bases between them. Per the germline V gene, CDR1 is MNHEY and CDR2 is SVGAGI. The CDR3 contains 14 residues. The CDR3 nucleotides are TGTGCCAGCAGCTGGGACACTGCGAACACTGAAGCTTTCTTT. Translated, it gives CASSWDTANTEAFF.

The chain links TRBV9 to TRBJ2-2, with 7 bases matching TRBD1. V dropped 2 bases and J dropped 4; count of bases not matched to a gene: 8. Per the germline V gene, CDR1 is SGDLS and CDR2 is YYNGEE. This CDR3 contains 16 residues. The CDR3 region is CASSVSGQRGTGELFF. DNA of the CDR3: TGTGCCAGCAGCGTCTCGGGACAGAGGGGCACCGGGGAGCTGTTTTTT. Using reference TRBV9 and TRBJ2-2 for the parts outside the CDR3, the full variable domain is DSGVTQTPKHLITATGQRVTLRCSPRSGDLSVYWYQQSLDQGLQFLIQYYNGEERAKGNILERFSAQQFPDLHSELNLSSLELGDSALYFCASSVSGQRGTGELFFGEGSRLTVL.

This clone appeared a single time. V is TRBV2 and J is TRBJ2-7; TRBD2 agrees at 9 bases. CDR1 is SNHLY, CDR2 FYNNEI, per germline. The CDR3 loop spans 14 amino acids. With 5 bases clipped from V and 4 bases from J, the junction kept 6 bases outside the gene matches. The CDR3 nucleotides read TGTGCCAGCAGTTCCGGGACTAGCTGGTACGAGCAGTACTTC. This translates into CASSSGTSWYEQYF.

V gene TRBV9 combines with J gene TRBJ2-7; weak D call: TRBD1 (6 bases). The CDR3 has 14 amino acids. Per germline, CDR1 SGDLS and CDR2 YYNGEE. V lost 3 bases and J 0 bases, leaving 10 bases between the germline ends. The CDR3, as DNA: TGTGCCAGCAGCGGGCAGGGGCTCTCCTACGAGCAGTACTTC. Residues: CASSGQGLSYEQYF.

The rearrangement joins TRBV14 to TRBJ2-5, with 9 bases aligning to TRBD1. The V gene end was trimmed by 7 bases and the J gene end by 2 bases; junction bases not matched to a gene: 8. Germline V lookup: CDR1 SGHDN, CDR2 FVKESK. The CDR3 length is 15 residues. The CDR3 DNA reads as TGTGCCAGCACCGCGGGACAGGGTTTGCAAGAGACCCAGTACTTC. Protein product: CASTAGQGLQETQYF.

This chain uses TRBV7-9 with TRBJ1-5; D might be TRBD1 (5 bases). The CDR3 spans 12 residues. Trimming took off 8 bases at V and 8 bases at J, with 13 bases between the two ends. Germline CDR1 reads SEHNR; CDR2 reads FQNEAQ (reference sequence). The DNA of the CDR3 is TGTGCCAGCGGGACGGGACCTAAGCCCCAGCATTTT. This sequence encodes CASGTGPKPQHF.

The chain employs TRBV9 and TRBJ2-7; perhaps TRBD1 as D (5 bases). The germline V gene encodes CDR1 SGDLS and CDR2 YYNGEE. The CDR3 runs to 16 residues. Trimming left V 0 bases short and J 0 bases short, with 13 bases between. CDR3 sequence (DNA): TGTGCCAGCAGCGTAGGGCAGGGTCTCAGCTCCTACGAGCAGTACTTC. This translates into CASSVGQGLSSYEQYF.